These 28 T cell receptor beta chains came from one sample sequenced in a study of T-cell memory formation after mild COVID-19. One entry per CDR3 protein results from TCRdb running MiXCR on the 5' RACE reads. Among about 310,000 distinct CDR3 sequences listed, more than 15% were seen once. The sample consisted of PBMCs or a T cell subset sorted from them (not recorded which). These receptors all stem from a man younger than 35 who had mild COVID-19 (a few samples of this study predate the infection). Cell type and time point are not known.

The sample holds a few counts of this clonotype. V usage is TRBV24-1 and J usage is TRBJ1-2; weak D call: TRBD1 (6 bases). This CDR3 is 12 amino acids long. Looked up from germline, CDR1 is KGHDR and CDR2 is SFDVKD. Trimming cost V 3 bases and J 7 bases, with 8 bases left between them. The CDR3 sequence: CATSDPGVGYTF. CDR3 nucleotide sequence: TGTGCCACCAGTGATCCAGGGGTTGGCTACACCTTC.

This clonotype was observed a few times. J is TRBJ2-3 and V is TRBV7-9; D is unresolved. Germline V gene sequence: CDR1 SEHNR, CDR2 FQNEAQ (reference sequence). V shed 9 bases and J shed 4 bases, with 11 bases lying between them. This CDR3 region has 12 residues. The DNA for the CDR3 is TGTGCCAGTTGGTTAGGCCCAGATACGCAGTATTTT. Translation: CASWLGPDTQYF.

The chain is built from TRBV9 and TRBJ2-3, with D perhaps matching TRBD2 (6 bases). The germline V gene encodes CDR1 SGDLS and CDR2 YYNGEE. The CDR3 covers 14 residues. Trimming took 2 bases from V and 2 from J, leaving 9 bases between them. The CDR3 region has the DNA TGTGCCAGCAGCGTTACACTAGCCACAGATACGCAGTATTTT. This encodes CASSVTLATDTQYF.

The chain combines TRBV7-3 with TRBJ2-2; either TRBD1 or TRBD2 may supply D (6 bases each). CDR1 is SGHTA and CDR2 is FQGTGA in the germline V gene. Trimming stripped 2 bases from V and 6 bases from J, with 13 bases between. The CDR3 is made up of 15 amino acids. CDR3 coding DNA: TGTGCCAGCAGCTTACCGGGGGCGCGATCCGGGGAGCTGTTTTTT. Its protein product is CASSLPGARSGELFF.

This clonotype has more than one count but fewer than ten. The J gene is TRBJ2-7, the V gene TRBV7-9, with D unclear. Germline V gene data show CDR1 as SEHNR and CDR2 as FQNEAQ (reference sequence). The CDR3 has 15 amino acids. V shed 1 base and J shed 0 bases, with 10 bases lying between them. CDR3 protein: CASSLGTADSYEQYF. CDR3 DNA sequence: TGTGCCAGCAGCTTAGGGACGGCAGACTCCTACGAGCAGTACTTC.

CDR3 sequence: CASSQEQTNTGELFF. DNA for the CDR3: TGTGCCAGCAGCCAAGAACAAACGAACACCGGGGAGCTGTTTTTT. The chain combines TRBV4-2 with TRBJ2-2; unclear D gene. CDR3 length: 15 amino acids. Germline CDR1 reads LGHNA; CDR2 reads YNFKEQ. V was pared by 0 bases and J by 0 bases, with 5 bases between.

This clonotype has a count of ten or more. This chain joins TRBV5-6 and TRBJ2-2; D gene unclear. Trimming cost V 2 bases and J 6 bases, with 5 bases left between them. This CDR3 region has 12 residues. Germline-derived CDR1 and CDR2 are SGHDT and YYEEEE. The CDR3 sequence is CASSFYPGELFF. CDR3 bases: TGTGCCAGCAGCTTCTATCCCGGGGAGCTGTTTTTT.

This clonotype came up many times. The gene calls are TRBV5-1 and TRBJ1-1; TRBD1 matches at 8 bases. Trimming at V came to 0 bases and at J to 1 base, leaving 2 bases not matched to a gene. Germline CDR1 is SGHRS and CDR2 is YFSETQ. The CDR3 length is 15 residues. The CDR3 sequence is CASSLEGTGNTEAFF. The CDR3 DNA sequence: TGCGCCAGCAGCTTGGAGGGGACAGGGAACACTGAAGCTTTCTTT.

This chain connects TRBV12-3 or TRBV12-4 to TRBJ1-3; D is possibly TRBD1 (5 bases). CDR3 length: 15 residues. Trimming took off 7 bases at V and 0 bases at J, with 13 bases between the two ends. This chain's CDR3 is CASTNRGFSGNTIYF. The CDR3 region has the DNA TGTGCCAGCACTAATCGGGGCTTCTCTGGAAACACCATATATTTT.

This chain uses TRBV7-3 with TRBJ2-3; tentatively, D is TRBD2 (7 bases). The germline V gene has CDR1 SGHTA and CDR2 FQGTGA. V lost 3 bases, J lost 4 bases, and 29 bases lay in between. The CDR3 spans 20 residues. The CDR3 protein is CASSFPDFAGAPGEADTQYF. The CDR3 nucleotides are TGTGCCAGCAGCTTCCCCGACTTTGCGGGGGCCCCCGGGGAAGCAGATACGCAGTATTTT.

The gene calls are TRBV11-2 and TRBJ1-1; no clear D. V shed 5 bases and J shed 2 bases, with 9 bases lying between them. In germline, CDR1 is SGHAT, CDR2 FQNNGV. This CDR3 is 13 amino acids long. CDR3 residues: CASSPGYNTEAFF. The CDR3 nucleotides read TGTGCCAGCAGCCCCGGGTACAACACTGAAGCTTTCTTT.

This clonotype was seen a handful of times. The chain couples TRBV5-1 to TRBJ1-5; D not resolved. The CDR3 runs 15 residues. The V gene's germline CDR1 is SGHRS and CDR2 YFSETQ. Trimming took off 0 bases at V and 0 bases at J, with 7 bases between the two ends. CDR3 protein: CASSLDSHSNQPQHF. CDR3 sequence (DNA): TGCGCCAGCAGCTTGGACAGCCATAGCAATCAGCCCCAGCATTTT.

This clonotype was picked up a small number of times. The DNA of the CDR3 is TGTGCCAGCAGCTCACCTACCCCGGGGCACTATGGCTACACCTTC. It translates to CASSSPTPGHYGYTF. This chain links TRBV7-2 with TRBJ1-2; weak D call: TRBD1 (5 bases). V lost 4 bases to trimming and J lost 3 bases, with 15 bases between them. The CDR3 is 15 residues long. Germline V gene sequence: CDR1 SGHTA, CDR2 FQGNSA.

This clonotype has only a few counts. V gene TRBV5-6 combines with J gene TRBJ2-7, with unresolved D. This CDR3 is 14 amino acids long. Trimming cost V 2 bases and J 0 bases, with 9 bases left between them. Germline lookup yields CDR1 SGHDT and CDR2 YYEEEE. The CDR3 DNA follows: TGTGCCAGCAGCTTCGGGCCGACCTCCTACGAGCAGTACGTC. Its protein is CASSFGPTSYEQYV.

V and J are TRBV5-5 and TRBJ2-7; D remains ambiguous. CDR1 SGHKS and CDR2 YYEKEE come from the germline V gene (reference sequence). CDR3 length equals 11 residues. V was cut by 6 bases and J by 3 bases, with 7 bases left in between. The CDR3 nucleotides are TGTGCCAGCATATCCGACTACGAGCAGTACTTC. It specifies CASISDYEQYF.

This clonotype was observed many times. The V gene is TRBV5-1, the J gene TRBJ1-3, with 9 positions matching TRBD1. There are 15 residues in the CDR3. Germline V gives CDR1 SGHRS, CDR2 YFSETQ. V shed 1 base and J 5 bases; nucleotides not matched to a gene: 4. In DNA, the CDR3 is TGCGCCAGCAGCTTGCCCGACAGGGGGAGAAACACCATATATTTT. Amino acids: CASSLPDRGRNTIYF.

The chain is built from TRBV7-9 and TRBJ2-3; a possible D gene is TRBD2 (6 bases). Trimming took 5 bases from V and 3 from J, leaving 15 bases between them. CDR1 and CDR2 (germline): SEHNR, FQNEAQ (reference sequence). The CDR3 spans 15 residues. CDR3 sequence (DNA): TGTGCCAGCAGCCTTCGGCGGGGCGGGACAGATACGCAGTATTTT. Its translation: CASSLRRGGTDTQYF.

This clonotype was counted only a few times. CDR3 in amino acids: CSARDRIWAGNQPQHF. For the CDR3, the DNA is TGCAGTGCTAGAGATCGGATTTGGGCAGGAAATCAGCCCCAGCATTTT. The V and J genes are TRBV20-1 and TRBJ1-5; D is uncertain. Trimming removed 0 bases at V and 4 bases at J, with 16 bases between. The CDR3 is 16 residues long. Germline-derived CDR1 and CDR2 are DFQATT and SNEGSKA (reference sequence).

The chain combines TRBV6-2 or TRBV6-3 with TRBJ1-1; D unclear. Looked up from germline, CDR1 is MNHEY and CDR2 is SVGEGT. V lost 0 bases and J lost 11, with 16 bases in between. This CDR3 has 14 residues. CDR3 nucleotide sequence: TGTGCCAGCAGTTACTCGGTGAGAGGCTGGTGGGCTTTCTTT. Its protein is CASSYSVRGWWAFF.

This clonotype occurred a few times. This chain links TRBV11-2 with TRBJ1-1, with D perhaps matching TRBD1 (5 bases). The CDR3 covers 13 residues. Deletions cut 6 bases from V and 6 bases from J, with 14 bases between. Per germline, CDR1 SGHAT and CDR2 FQNNGV. CDR3 coding DNA: TGTGCCAGCAGAAACAGCGGGGGGTCTGAAGCTTTCTTT. Translation gives CASRNSGGSEAFF.

This clonotype was counted between two and nine times. The chain carries TRBV12-3 or TRBV12-4 and TRBJ1-1; the D gene is possibly TRBD1 (5 bases). The CDR3 sequence is 15 residues long. With 3 bases removed from V and 11 bases from J, the gap between germline ends came to 22 bases. CDR3 coding DNA: TGTGCCAGCAGTTTGGGCCAGGGCGTGCTATTGATGGCTTTCTTT. This translates into CASSLGQGVLLMAFF.

This clonotype showed up just a few times. This chain joins TRBV9 and TRBJ2-1; 10 positions agree with TRBD2. The length of the CDR3 is 15 residues. CDR1 is SGDLS and CDR2 is YYNGEE in the germline V gene. The trim removed 3 bases at V and 6 bases at J, leaving 6 bases unmatched. CDR3 residues: CASSGRAGGVNEQFF. In DNA form, the CDR3 reads TGTGCCAGCAGCGGGAGAGCGGGGGGGGTCAATGAGCAGTTCTTC.

A few counts support this clonotype. V is TRBV27 and J is TRBJ1-5; D unclear. Germline V gives CDR1 MNHEY, CDR2 SMNVEV (reference sequence). V lost 3 bases and J 0 bases, leaving 6 bases between the germline ends. This CDR3 is built from 14 residues. CDR3 DNA sequence: TGTGCCAGCAGTTTGAAGAGTAGCAATCAGCCCCAGCATTTT. Amino acids: CASSLKSSNQPQHF.

This clonotype was seen repeatedly, ten times or more. V and J are TRBV29-1 and TRBJ2-2; the match to TRBD1 covers 7 bases. CDR3 size: 15 residues. The junction had 14 bases not matched to a gene; V was cut back by 6 bases and J by 7 bases. The germline V gene encodes CDR1 SQVTM and CDR2 ANQGSEA. DNA for the CDR3: TGCAGCGTCGTGGACAGGAGAAACGCCCGCGGGGAGCTGTTTTTT. Amino acid sequence: CSVVDRRNARGELFF.

DNA of the CDR3: TGTGCCAGCGGGAAAGGACAGGGAACCCAGCCCCAGCATTTT. Its protein product is CASGKGQGTQPQHF. The chain couples TRBV27 to TRBJ1-5, with TRBD1 matching over 8 bases. The CDR3 covers 14 residues. Germline CDR1 MNHEY, CDR2 SMNVEV (reference sequence). J lost 7 bases, V lost 8 bases, and 10 bases had no gene match.

This clonotype has at least ten counts. The J gene is TRBJ1-1, the V gene TRBV2; 7 nucleotides align to TRBD1. Germline assignment: CDR1 SNHLY and CDR2 FYNNEI. V trimming: 2 bases; J trimming: 8 bases; junction bases outside the gene matches: 2. The CDR3 runs 12 residues. The CDR3 region is CASSEQGVEAFF. CDR3 bases: TGTGCCAGCAGTGAACAGGGGGTGGAAGCTTTCTTT. Full variable domain (remainder filled in from reference TRBV2 and TRBJ1-1): EPEVTQTPSHQVTQMGQEVILRCVPISNHLYFYWYRQILGQKVEFLVSFYNNEISEKSEIFDDQFSVERPDGSNFTLKIRSTKLEDSAMYFCASSEQGVEAFFGQGTRLTVV.

The V and J genes are TRBV20-1 and TRBJ2-2; D gene ambiguous. Deletions cut 4 bases from V and 0 bases from J, with 15 bases between. The CDR3 sequence is 16 residues long. The germline V gene encodes CDR1 DFQATT and CDR2 SNEGSKA (reference sequence). The CDR3 region has the DNA TGCAGTGCTATCGACCTTAGAAGCCCGAACACCGGGGAGCTGTTTTTT. It is translated as CSAIDLRSPNTGELFF.

Only a few counts were recorded for this clonotype. This chain joins TRBV7-2 and TRBJ1-2; D is undetermined. Germline CDR1 SGHTA, CDR2 FQGNSA. V lost 5 bases, J lost 8 bases, and 15 bases lay in between. The CDR3 is 13 amino acids. CDR3 in DNA: TGTGCCAGCAGCCCCTGGAAGGCGGGGGGCTACACCTTC. This codes for CASSPWKAGGYTF.